This T cell receptor (beta chain) was documented in a study of shared clonotypes between healthy human individuals. Across the whole study: Donors consisted of a couple of women and a few men between 18 and 49.

Original methodology: Junction-only immunoSEQ data arrived without quality scores, meaning filtering differed. Profiling relied on immunoSEQ multiplex PCR, and the TCRdb table lists in-frame clones only, not all of them. V and J calls and clone size are as listed in that table; D and trimming were resolved from the DNA. The sample has fewer than 650,000 clones, about three quarters seen once. From germline, CDR1 is GTSNPN and CDR2 SVGIG (reference sequence). CDR3 length: 13 residues. V was pared by 1 base and J by 3 bases, with 10 bases between. This clone was recorded only once. Everyone who donated was a Caucasian adult who lived in Nashville, Tennessee.

V gene TRBV30 combines with J gene TRBJ2-7; D is unclear. This clonotype was obtained from a woman between 40 and 50 years old in good health. Some clones in this sample may be carry-over from other donors' samples. Sequenced sample: PBMCs. CDR3 loop: CAWSGRPVYEQYF. CDR3 DNA sequence: TGTGCCTGGAGTGGCCGGCCAGTCTACGAGCAGTACTTC. Full variable domain (remainder filled in from reference TRBV30 and TRBJ2-7): SQTIHQWPATLVQPVGSPLSLECTVEGTSNPNLYWYRQAAGRGLQLLFYSVGIGQISSEVPQNLSASRPQDRQFILSSKKLLLSDSGFYLCAWSGRPVYEQYFGPGTRLTVT.